The 15 T cell receptor beta chains listed next were all sequenced from one sample in a study of naive and memory T cell subsets (dated by TCRdb to about 2017). The method behind the library was UMI-ligation and nested PCR. Sequenced using an Illumina MiSeq. Four rounds of PCR, run with the SP2 primer together with nested alpha and beta constant region primers, were used to amplify the ligated cDNA. The raw public reads went through TCRdb reprocessing: fastp at Q25, MiXCR clone calling, in-frame beta chains kept. Each entry is one CDR3 protein sequence, shown with its most common DNA and genes. Counted in this sample were about 26,000 distinct CDR3 sequences; roughly 5.5% of them appeared once. 7% to 9% of the sample comes from the top ten. Using 3' ligation of a UMI-containing oligonucleotide to TCR cDNA, the study laid out a robust and sensitive protocol to amplify, sequence and analyze TCRs. The sample comprised blood. These TCRs come from an adult in good health.

This clonotype has ten or more counts. The chain joins TRBV29-1 to TRBJ2-7, with 10 bases that match TRBD2. Germline V lookup: CDR1 SQVTM, CDR2 ANQGSEA. V was clipped by 5 bases and J by 6 bases; unmatched bases: 16. This CDR3 spans 16 amino acids. The chain's CDR3 is CSVRSMGSGRAGEQYF. The CDR3 DNA reads TGCAGCGTTCGGTCGATGGGCAGCGGGAGGGCCGGCGAGCAGTACTTC.

This clonotype occurred many times. The chain couples TRBV6-2 or TRBV6-3 to TRBJ1-1; D uncertain. CDR3 length equals 13 residues. The germline gives CDR1 MNHEY, CDR2 SVGEGT. Trimming shortened V by 8 bases and J by 0 bases, and 10 bases separated the two germline ends. CDR3 residues: CASVASMNTEAFF. Here the CDR3 DNA reads TGTGCCAGCGTGGCGAGCATGAACACTGAAGCTTTCTTT.

This clonotype was seen repeatedly, ten times or more. The genes are TRBV4-1 and TRBJ2-3, with 11 bases matching TRBD2. CDR1 MGHRA and CDR2 YSYEKL come from the germline V gene. J lost 0 bases, V lost 1 base, and 9 bases had no gene match. The CDR3 is made up of 19 amino acids. CDR3: CASSQGPLAGGPSTDTQYF. For the CDR3, the DNA is TGCGCCAGCAGCCAAGGTCCGTTAGCGGGAGGGCCGAGCACAGATACGCAGTATTTT.

This clonotype appeared many times. This chain joins TRBV7-9 and TRBJ2-7, with D possibly called TRBD1 or TRBD2 (5 bases each). The CDR3 covers 13 residues. CDR1 is SEHNR, CDR2 FQNEAQ, per germline (reference sequence). Trimming removed 3 bases at V and 5 bases at J, with 11 bases between. The CDR3 nucleotides are TGTGCCAGCAGCTTGGGACCTCCCAACGAGCAGTACTTC. Protein product: CASSLGPPNEQYF.

This clonotype turned up a few times. The chain links TRBV12-3 or TRBV12-4 to TRBJ2-3; D is uncertain. V lost 6 bases and J lost 0, with 7 bases in between. The CDR3 extends over 13 amino acids. CDR3 amino acids: CASSQDSTDTQYF. DNA of the CDR3: TGTGCCAGCAGCCAGGATAGCACAGATACGCAGTATTTT.

With respect to this clonotype: This sequence may be a read error, since a much larger clone differs from it by one base. The rearrangement links TRBV12-3 or TRBV12-4 to TRBJ2-1, with TRBD2 matching over 7 bases. CDR3 length: 15 residues. In nucleotides, the CDR3 is TGTGACAGCCTAGGGAGCGGGATCTACTACAATGAGCAGTTCTTC. Translation: CDSLGSGIYYNEQFF.

In this sample, this clonotype turned up a few times. The chain links TRBV28 to TRBJ1-5, with D possibly matching TRBD1 (5 bases). The germline V gene has CDR1 MDHEN and CDR2 SYDVKM. The CDR3 spans 14 residues. The V end was cut by 8 bases, the J end by 4 bases, with 15 bases between. DNA of the CDR3: TGTGCCAGCCTAGACAGCGGTTTGAATCAGCCCCAGCATTTT. Its translation is CASLDSGLNQPQHF.

This clonotype occurred many times. The chain joins TRBV12-3 or TRBV12-4 to TRBJ2-7; TRBD1 might be the D (5 bases). The CDR3 is 13 residues long. Trimming cost V 4 bases and J 1 base, with 8 bases left between them. The CDR3 nucleotides are TGTGCCAGCAGTTCCGACAGTTCCTACGAGCAGTACTTC. Its protein is CASSSDSSYEQYF.

Within the sample, this clonotype is medium-sized (0.01 to 0.1%). The rearrangement links TRBV2 to TRBJ2-1; 8 positions match TRBD1. CDR3 length equals 18 residues. In germline, CDR1 is SNHLY, CDR2 FYNNEI. V was clipped by 0 bases and J by 8 bases; unmatched bases: 15. CDR3 protein: CASSEALQGAASRDEQFF. The CDR3 DNA sequence: TGTGCCAGCAGTGAAGCGCTTCAGGGGGCAGCCTCAAGGGATGAGCAGTTCTTC.

This clonotype has a count of ten or more. This sequence joins TRBV6-5 and TRBJ2-3, with TRBD2 as a possible D gene (5 bases). The CDR3 spans 15 residues. V lost 5 bases to trimming and J lost 6 bases, with 18 bases between them. The germline V gene has CDR1 MNHEY and CDR2 SVGAGI. The CDR3 loop is CASSKDWPRRDTQYF. For the CDR3, the DNA is TGTGCCAGCAGTAAAGACTGGCCCCGGAGGGATACGCAGTATTTT.

On this clonotype itself: This clone may be a read error of a much larger clone one base away. In nucleotides, the CDR3 is TGCGACAGCAGCCAAGATCTCGGGAGCGAGGAAAAACTGTTTTTT. It codes for CDSSQDLGSEEKLFF. This chain uses TRBV4-3 with TRBJ1-4; unclear D gene. Germline CDR1 reads LGHNA; CDR2 reads YSLEER. The CDR3 consists of 15 residues.

This clonotype has at least ten counts. The J gene is TRBJ1-6, the V gene TRBV6-5, with D possibly TRBD1 on 5 matching bases. CDR3 length: 14 amino acids. V was pared by 4 bases and J by 3 bases, with 7 bases between. Germline V gene sequence: CDR1 MNHEY, CDR2 SVGAGI. For the CDR3, the DNA is TGTGCCAGCAGTTTCCAGGGCTATAATTCACCCCTCCACTTT. This sequence encodes CASSFQGYNSPLHF.

In this sample, this clonotype turned up many times. The chain is built from TRBV7-3 and TRBJ2-1; TRBD1 might be the D (5 bases). Germline lookup yields CDR1 SGHTA and CDR2 FQGTGA. The CDR3 is 15 amino acids. Trimming shortened V by 5 bases and J by 5 bases, and 16 bases separated the two germline ends. The CDR3 is CASSPLGPGDNEQFF. CDR3 coding DNA: TGTGCCAGCAGCCCATTGGGGCCCGGCGACAATGAGCAGTTCTTC.

This clonotype was observed at least ten times. This rearrangement joins TRBV14 to TRBJ1-1; no clear D. The V end lost 1 base, the J end lost 0 bases, and 9 bases lay between the germline ends. Germline CDR1 SGHDN, CDR2 FVKESK. The CDR3 covers 15 residues. Written as DNA, the CDR3 is TGTGCCAGCAGCCAAGTCAACACCATGAACACTGAAGCTTTCTTT. It yields the protein CASSQVNTMNTEAFF.

This clonotype was counted only a few times. The gene calls are TRBV7-9 and TRBJ1-1, with 9 bases fitting TRBD1. J gave up 4 bases and V 3 bases, and 6 bases lay outside the gene matches. There are 15 residues in the CDR3. Germline assignment: CDR1 SEHNR and CDR2 FQNEAQ (reference sequence). CDR3 coding DNA: TGTGCCAGCAGCTTCCACAGGGGGCTGCCCACTGAAGCTTTCTTT. It specifies CASSFHRGLPTEAFF.